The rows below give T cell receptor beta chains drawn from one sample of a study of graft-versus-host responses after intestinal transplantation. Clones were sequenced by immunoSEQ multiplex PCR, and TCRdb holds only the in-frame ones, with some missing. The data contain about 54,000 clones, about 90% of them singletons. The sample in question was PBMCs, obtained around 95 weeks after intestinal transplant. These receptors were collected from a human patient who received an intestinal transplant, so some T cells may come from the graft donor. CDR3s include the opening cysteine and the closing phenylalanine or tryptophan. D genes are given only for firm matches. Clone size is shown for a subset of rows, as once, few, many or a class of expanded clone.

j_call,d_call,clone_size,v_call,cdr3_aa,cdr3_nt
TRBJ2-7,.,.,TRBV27,CASGFPPGGPSSYEQYF,TGTGCCAGCGGATTCCCTCCCGGCGGACCAAGCTCCTACGAGCAGTACTTC
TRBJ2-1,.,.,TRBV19,CARGLLEDFVSYNEQFF,TGTGCCAGGGGCCTCTTGGAGGATTTTGTCTCCTACAATGAGCAGTTCTTC
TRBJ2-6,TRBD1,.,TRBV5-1,CASSLPGQLTGANVLTF,TGCGCCAGCAGCTTACCGGGACAGCTTACTGGGGCCAACGTCCTGACTTTC
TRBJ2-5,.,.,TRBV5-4,CASSLWVQETQYF,TGTGCCAGCAGTCTGTGGGTTCAAGAGACCCAGTACTTC
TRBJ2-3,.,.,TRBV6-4,CASSVHSTDTQYF,TGTGCCAGCAGTGTACACAGCACAGATACGCAGTATTTT
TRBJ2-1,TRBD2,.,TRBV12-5,CASAELGGGRDEQFF,TGTGCTAGTGCCGAACTCGGTGGGGGGAGGGATGAGCAGTTCTTC
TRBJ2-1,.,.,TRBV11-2,CASSFTASVYDEQFF,TGTGCCAGCAGCTTCACAGCGAGCGTTTATGATGAGCAGTTCTTC
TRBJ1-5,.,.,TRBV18,CASSRGLGNQPQHF,TGTGCCAGCTCACGGGGGTTGGGCAATCAGCCCCAGCATTTT
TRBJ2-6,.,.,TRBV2,CASRRVSGANVLTF,TGTGCCAGCAGGCGGGTCTCTGGGGCCAACGTCCTGACTTTC
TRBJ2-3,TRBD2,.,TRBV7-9,CASSGPRLAGWEYF,TGTGCCAGCAGCGGACCCAGACTAGCGGGGTGGGAGTATTTT
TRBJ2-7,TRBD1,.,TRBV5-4,CASRTPRGYRNYEQYF,TGTGCCAGCAGGACCCCCAGGGGGTATCGAAACTACGAGCAGTACTTC
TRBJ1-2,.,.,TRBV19,CASSTPGVGGYTF,TGTGCCAGTAGTACGCCAGGGGTGGGTGGCTACACCTTC
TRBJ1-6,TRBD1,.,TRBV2,CASIESSGTAYYHDNSPLHF,TGTGCCAGCATCGAAAGCTCCGGGACAGCATATTACCATGATAATTCACCCCTCCACTTT
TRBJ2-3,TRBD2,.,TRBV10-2,CASSVLAGGSTDTQYF,TGCGCCAGCAGTGTACTAGCGGGGGGGTCGACAGATACGCAGTATTTT
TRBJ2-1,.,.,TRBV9,CASSVGGVYNEQFF,TGTGCCAGCAGCGTAGGGGGGGTTTACAATGAGCAGTTCTTC
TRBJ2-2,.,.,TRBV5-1,CASSLDTPNTGELFF,TGCGCCAGCAGCTTGGATACTCCTAACACCGGGGAGCTGTTTTTT
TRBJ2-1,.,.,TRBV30,CAWTEINEQFF,TGTGCCTGGACAGAAATCAATGAGCAGTTCTTC
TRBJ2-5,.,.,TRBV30,CAWSVLAPETQYF,TGTGCCTGGAGTGTACTGGCCCCAGAGACCCAGTACTTC
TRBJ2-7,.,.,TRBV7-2,CASSPDRRTYEQYF,TGTGCCAGCAGTCCTGACAGGAGAACCTACGAGCAGTACTTC
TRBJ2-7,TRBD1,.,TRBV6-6,CASSPRDRDYEQYF,TGTGCCAGCAGTCCTAGAGACAGGGACTACGAGCAGTACTTC
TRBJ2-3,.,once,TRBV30,CASTRRAGAFSTDTQYF,TGTGCCTCCACCAGGAGGGCAGGCGCCTTTAGCACAGATACGCAGTATTTT
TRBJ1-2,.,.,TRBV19,CASSISLGGYGYTF,TGTGCCAGTAGTATCTCCTTGGGGGGCTATGGCTACACCTTC
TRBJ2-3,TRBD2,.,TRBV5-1,CASSSVAGGTDTQYF,TGCGCCAGCAGCTCGGTAGCGGGGGGCACAGATACGCAGTATTTT
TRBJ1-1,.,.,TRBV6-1,CASSAHSSNTEAFF,TGTGCCAGCAGTGCCCACAGTTCTAACACTGAAGCTTTCTTT
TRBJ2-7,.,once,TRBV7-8,CASSRDRPSYEQYF,TGTGCCAGCAGCCGAGACAGGCCCTCCTACGAGCAGTACTTC
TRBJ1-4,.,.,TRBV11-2,CASSLGVRSEKLFF,TGTGCCAGCAGCTTAGGGGTTCGATCCGAAAAACTGTTTTTT
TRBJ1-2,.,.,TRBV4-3,CASSHPPRRADYGYTF,TGCGCCAGCAGCCACCCCCCGCGGCGGGCGGACTATGGCTACACCTTC
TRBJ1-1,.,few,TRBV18,CASQGGYTEAFF,TGTGCCAGCCAAGGGGGGTACACTGAAGCTTTCTTT
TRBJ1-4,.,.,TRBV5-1,CASSNTGTQEEKLFF,TGCGCCAGCAGCAATACCGGGACTCAGGAAGAAAAACTGTTTTTT
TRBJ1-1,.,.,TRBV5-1,CASSLNQGEEAFF,TGCGCCAGCAGCCTAAACCAAGGGGAAGAAGCTTTCTTT
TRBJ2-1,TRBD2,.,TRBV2,CASRDTAGGSYNEQFF,TGTGCCAGCAGAGATACAGCGGGGGGATCCTACAATGAGCAGTTCTTC
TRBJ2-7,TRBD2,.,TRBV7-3,CASSLTGPRGGGHEQYF,TGTGCCAGCAGCTTAACGGGGCCGCGCGGGGGAGGCCACGAGCAGTACTTC
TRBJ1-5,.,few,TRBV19,CATGYRNQPQHF,TGTGCCACCGGGTATAGGAATCAGCCCCAGCATTTT
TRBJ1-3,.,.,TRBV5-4,CASSGGGNTIYF,TGTGCCAGCAGCGGGGGGGGAAACACCATATATTTT
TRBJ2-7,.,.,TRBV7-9,CASSPPSGTPWQYF,TGTGCCAGCAGCCCGCCGTCGGGTACCCCATGGCAGTACTTC
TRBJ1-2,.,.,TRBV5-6,CASSQFGSRQPPNYGYTF,TGTGCCAGCAGCCAGTTCGGGTCCCGGCAGCCACCTAACTATGGCTACACCTTC
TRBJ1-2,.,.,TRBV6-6,CASSYSMGGDYGYTF,TGTGCCAGCAGTTACTCGATGGGTGGGGACTATGGCTACACCTTC
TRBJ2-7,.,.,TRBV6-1,CASSGRTGYEQYF,TGTGCCAGCAGTGGTCGTACAGGGTACGAGCAGTACTTC
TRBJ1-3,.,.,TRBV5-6,CASSIGLDSGNTIYF,TGTGCCAGCAGCATCGGGTTGGACTCTGGAAACACCATATATTTT
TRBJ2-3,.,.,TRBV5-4,CASRPNNDIASTDTQYF,TGTGCCAGCAGACCAAACAATGATATCGCTAGCACAGATACGCAGTATTTT
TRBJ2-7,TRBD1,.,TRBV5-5,CASSLTGGWYEQYF,TGTGCCAGCAGCTTAACAGGGGGCTGGTACGAGCAGTACTTC
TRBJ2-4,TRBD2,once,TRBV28,CASSVSGGAKNIQYF,TGTGCCAGCAGCGTGAGCGGGGGGGCCAAAAACATTCAGTACTTC
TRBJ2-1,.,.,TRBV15,CATSREVGYNEQFF,TGTGCCACCAGCAGGGAAGTAGGGTACAATGAGCAGTTCTTC
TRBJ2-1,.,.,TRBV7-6,CASSLVGGPNEQFF,TGTGCCAGCAGCTTAGTCGGAGGCCCCAATGAGCAGTTCTTC
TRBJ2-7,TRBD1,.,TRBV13,CASSPRQGALNEQYF,TGTGCCAGCAGCCCGCGACAGGGCGCCCTCAACGAGCAGTACTTC
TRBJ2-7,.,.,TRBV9,CASSVYGAEQYF,TGTGCCAGCAGCGTGTATGGGGCCGAGCAGTACTTC
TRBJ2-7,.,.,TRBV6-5,CASGAATYEQYF,TGTGCCAGCGGGGCGGCTACCTACGAGCAGTACTTC
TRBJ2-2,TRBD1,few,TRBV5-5,CASSLRTGAGELFF,TGTGCCAGCAGCTTACGGACAGGGGCGGGGGAGCTGTTTTTT
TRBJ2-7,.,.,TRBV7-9,CASSLGSYEQYF,TGTGCCAGCAGCTTAGGTTCCTACGAGCAGTACTTC